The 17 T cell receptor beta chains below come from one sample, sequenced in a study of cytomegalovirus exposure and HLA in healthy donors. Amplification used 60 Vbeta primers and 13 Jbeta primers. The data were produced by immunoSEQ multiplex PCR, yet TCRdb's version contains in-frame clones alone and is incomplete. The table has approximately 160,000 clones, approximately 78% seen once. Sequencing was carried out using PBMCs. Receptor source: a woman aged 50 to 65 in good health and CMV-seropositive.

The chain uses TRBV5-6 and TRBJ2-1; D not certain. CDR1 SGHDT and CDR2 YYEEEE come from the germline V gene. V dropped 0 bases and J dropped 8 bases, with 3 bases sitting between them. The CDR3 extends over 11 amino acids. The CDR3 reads CASSLADEQFF. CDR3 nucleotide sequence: TGTGCCAGCAGCTTGGCCGATGAGCAGTTCTTC.

In DNA form, the CDR3 reads TGTGCCAGCAGCGTAGGGGGCGGGGCGAACACTGAAGCTTTCTTT. It translates to CASSVGGGANTEAFF. The chain employs TRBV9 and TRBJ1-1; maybe TRBD1 (5 bases). The CDR3 extends over 15 amino acids. CDR1 and CDR2 (germline): SGDLS, YYNGEE. Trimming left V 0 bases short and J 1 base short, with 10 bases between.

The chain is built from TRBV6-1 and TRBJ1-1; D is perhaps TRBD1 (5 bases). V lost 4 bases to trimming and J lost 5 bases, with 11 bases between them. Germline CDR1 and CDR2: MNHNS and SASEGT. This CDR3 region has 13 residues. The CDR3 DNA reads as TGTGCCAGCAGTGCAGGGAGGTCAACTGAAGCTTTCTTT. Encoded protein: CASSAGRSTEAFF.

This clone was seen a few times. The CDR3 DNA sequence: TGCGCCAGCAGCTCGGGATACCTCAGCTCTGGAAACACCATATATTTT. It yields the protein CASSSGYLSSGNTIYF. V and J are TRBV5-1 and TRBJ1-3; D remains ambiguous. Germline V gene data show CDR1 as SGHRS and CDR2 as YFSETQ. V shed 3 bases and J shed 0 bases, with 13 bases lying between them. The CDR3 consists of 16 residues.

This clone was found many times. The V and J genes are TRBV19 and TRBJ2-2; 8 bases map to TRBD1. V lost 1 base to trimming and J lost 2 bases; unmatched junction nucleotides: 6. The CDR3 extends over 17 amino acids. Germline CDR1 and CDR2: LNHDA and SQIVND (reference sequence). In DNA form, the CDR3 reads TGTGCCAGTAGTATAGCGCTGGACAGGGCTAACACCGGGGAGCTGTTTTTT. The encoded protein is CASSIALDRANTGELFF.

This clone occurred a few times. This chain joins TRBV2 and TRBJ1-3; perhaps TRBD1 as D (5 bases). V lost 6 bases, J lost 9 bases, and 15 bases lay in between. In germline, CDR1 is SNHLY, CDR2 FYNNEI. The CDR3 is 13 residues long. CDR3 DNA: TGTGCCAGCAGCCAGGGCCCTCTAGGCACCATATATTTT. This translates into CASSQGPLGTIYF.

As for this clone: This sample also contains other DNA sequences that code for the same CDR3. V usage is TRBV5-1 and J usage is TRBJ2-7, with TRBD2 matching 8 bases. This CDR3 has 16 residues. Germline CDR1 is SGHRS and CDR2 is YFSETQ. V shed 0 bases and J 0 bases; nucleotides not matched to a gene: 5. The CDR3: CASSLGSGGSSYEQYF. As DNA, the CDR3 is TGCGCCAGCAGCTTGGGGAGCGGGGGAAGCTCCTACGAGCAGTACTTC.

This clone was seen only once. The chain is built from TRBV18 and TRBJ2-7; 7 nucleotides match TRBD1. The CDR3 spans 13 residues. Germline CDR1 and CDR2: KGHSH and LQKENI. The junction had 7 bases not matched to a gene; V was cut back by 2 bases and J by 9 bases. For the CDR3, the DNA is TGTGCCAGCTCACCAGGAGCAGGGGGAGTGCAGTACTTC. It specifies CASSPGAGGVQYF.

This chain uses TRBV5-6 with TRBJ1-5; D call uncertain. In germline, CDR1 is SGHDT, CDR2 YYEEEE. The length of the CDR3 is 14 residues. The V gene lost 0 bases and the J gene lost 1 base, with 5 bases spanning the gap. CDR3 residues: CASSLGRSNQPQHF. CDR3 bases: TGTGCCAGCAGCTTGGGTCGGAGCAATCAGCCCCAGCATTTT.

CDR3 region: CASSLAIQGQLFF. CDR3 nucleotide sequence: TGTGCCAGCAGCTTAGCGATACAGGGGCAACTGTTTTTT. The chain employs TRBV7-8 and TRBJ1-4, with 7 bases fitting TRBD1. Per germline, CDR1 SGHVS and CDR2 FQNEAQ. The junction had 4 bases not matched to a gene; V was cut back by 0 bases and J by 12 bases. This CDR3 has 13 residues.

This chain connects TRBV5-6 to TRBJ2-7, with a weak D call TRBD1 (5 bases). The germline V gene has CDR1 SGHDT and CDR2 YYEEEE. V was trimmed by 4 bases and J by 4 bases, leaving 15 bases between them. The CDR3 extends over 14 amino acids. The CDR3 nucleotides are TGTGCCAGCAGCCTTCGACAGAAGCTTTACGAGCAGTACTTC. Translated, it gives CASSLRQKLYEQYF.

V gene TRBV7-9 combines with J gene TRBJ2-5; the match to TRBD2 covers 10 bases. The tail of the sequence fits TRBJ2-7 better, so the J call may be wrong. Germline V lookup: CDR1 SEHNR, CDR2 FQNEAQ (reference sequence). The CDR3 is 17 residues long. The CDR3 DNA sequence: TGTGCCAGCAGCGGAGCGGGGGGGGCGAAGGGCCAATACGAGCAGTACTTC. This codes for CASSGAGGAKGQYEQYF.

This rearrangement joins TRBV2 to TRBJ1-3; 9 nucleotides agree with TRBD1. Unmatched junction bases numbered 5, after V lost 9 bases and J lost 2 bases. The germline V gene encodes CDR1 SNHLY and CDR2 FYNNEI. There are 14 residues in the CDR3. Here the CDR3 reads CASGTGSPGNTIYF. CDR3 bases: TGTGCCAGTGGGACAGGGTCTCCTGGAAACACCATATATTTT.

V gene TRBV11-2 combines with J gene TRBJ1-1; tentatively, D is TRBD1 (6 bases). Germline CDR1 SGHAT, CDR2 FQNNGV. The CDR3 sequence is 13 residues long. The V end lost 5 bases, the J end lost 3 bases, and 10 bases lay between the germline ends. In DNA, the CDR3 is TGTGCCAGCAGCCAGGACAGTGACACTGAAGCTTTCTTT. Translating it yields CASSQDSDTEAFF.

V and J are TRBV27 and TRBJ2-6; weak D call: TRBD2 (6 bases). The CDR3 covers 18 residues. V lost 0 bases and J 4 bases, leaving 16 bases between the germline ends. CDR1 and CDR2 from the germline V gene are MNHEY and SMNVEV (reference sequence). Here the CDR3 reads CASSLSRYPGGGANVLTF. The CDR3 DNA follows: TGTGCCAGCAGTTTATCGAGGTATCCTGGAGGGGGGGCCAACGTCCTGACTTTC.

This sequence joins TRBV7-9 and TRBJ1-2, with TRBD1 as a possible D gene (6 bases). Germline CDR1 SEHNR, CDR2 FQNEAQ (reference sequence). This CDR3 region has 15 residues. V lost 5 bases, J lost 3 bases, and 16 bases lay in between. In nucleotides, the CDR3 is TGTGCCAGCAGCGTCGGGGGGGGCATAGACTATGGCTACACCTTC. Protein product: CASSVGGGIDYGYTF.

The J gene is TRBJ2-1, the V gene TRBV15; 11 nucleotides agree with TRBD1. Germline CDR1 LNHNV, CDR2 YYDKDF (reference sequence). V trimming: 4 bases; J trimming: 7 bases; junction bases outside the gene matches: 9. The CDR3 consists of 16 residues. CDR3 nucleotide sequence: TGTGCCACCAGCACCTACCGGGACAGGGGGAGGAATGAGCAGTTCTTC. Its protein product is CATSTYRDRGRNEQFF.